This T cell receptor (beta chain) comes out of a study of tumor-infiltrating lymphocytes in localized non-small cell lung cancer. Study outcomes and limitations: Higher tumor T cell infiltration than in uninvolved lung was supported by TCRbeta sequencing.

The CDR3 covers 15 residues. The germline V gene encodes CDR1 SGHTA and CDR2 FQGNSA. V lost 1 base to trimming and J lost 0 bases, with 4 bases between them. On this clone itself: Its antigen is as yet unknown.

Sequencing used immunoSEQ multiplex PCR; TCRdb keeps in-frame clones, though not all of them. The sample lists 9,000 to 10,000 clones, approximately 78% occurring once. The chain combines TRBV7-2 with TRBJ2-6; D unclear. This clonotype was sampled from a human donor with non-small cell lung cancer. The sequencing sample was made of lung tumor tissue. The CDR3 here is CASSLGVSGANVLTF. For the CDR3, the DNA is TGTGCCAGCAGCTTAGGAGTCTCTGGGGCCAACGTCCTGACTTTC. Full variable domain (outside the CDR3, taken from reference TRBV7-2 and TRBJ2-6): GAGVSQSPSNKVTEKGKDVELRCDPISGHTALYWYRQSLGQGLEFLIYFQGNSAPDKSGLPSDRFSAERTGGSVSTLTIQRTQQEDSAVYLCASSLGVSGANVLTFGAGSRLTVL.